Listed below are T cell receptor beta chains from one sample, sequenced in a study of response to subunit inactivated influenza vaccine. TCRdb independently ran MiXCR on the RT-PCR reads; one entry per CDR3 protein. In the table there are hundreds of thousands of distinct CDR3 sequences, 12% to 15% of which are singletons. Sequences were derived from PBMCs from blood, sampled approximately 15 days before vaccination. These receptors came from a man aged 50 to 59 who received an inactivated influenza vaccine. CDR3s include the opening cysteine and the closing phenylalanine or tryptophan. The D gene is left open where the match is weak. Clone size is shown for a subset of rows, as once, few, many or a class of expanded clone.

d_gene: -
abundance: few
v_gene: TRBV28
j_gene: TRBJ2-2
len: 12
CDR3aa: CATSFSTGELFF
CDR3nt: TGTGCCACTTCGTTCTCCACCGGGGAGCTGTTTTTT

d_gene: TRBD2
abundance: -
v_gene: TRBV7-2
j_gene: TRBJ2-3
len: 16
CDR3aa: CASSSRGEGPVDTQYF
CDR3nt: TGTGCCAGCAGCTCCCGAGGGGAGGGCCCGGTAGATACGCAGTATTTT

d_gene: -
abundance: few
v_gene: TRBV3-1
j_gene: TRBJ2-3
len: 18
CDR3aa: CASSQEAGTSWGTDTQYF
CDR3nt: TGTGCCAGCAGCCAGGAAGCCGGGACTTCCTGGGGCACAGATACGCAGTATTTT

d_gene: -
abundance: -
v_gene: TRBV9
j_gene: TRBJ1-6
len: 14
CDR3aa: CASSVDRARGALHF
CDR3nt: TGTGCCAGCAGCGTAGACAGGGCCCGGGGGGCCCTCCACTTT

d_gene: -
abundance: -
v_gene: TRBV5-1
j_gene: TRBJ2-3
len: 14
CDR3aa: CASSLDSATDTQYF
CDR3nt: TGCGCCAGCAGCTTGGACAGCGCCACAGATACGCAGTATTTT

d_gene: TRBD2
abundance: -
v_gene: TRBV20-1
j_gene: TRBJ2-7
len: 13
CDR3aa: CSARETSDYEQYF
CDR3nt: TGCAGTGCTAGGGAGACTAGCGATTACGAGCAGTACTTC

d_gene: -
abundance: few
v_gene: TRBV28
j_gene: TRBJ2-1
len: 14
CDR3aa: CATADGISYNEQFF
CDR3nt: TGTGCCACCGCCGATGGGATTTCCTACAATGAGCAGTTCTTC

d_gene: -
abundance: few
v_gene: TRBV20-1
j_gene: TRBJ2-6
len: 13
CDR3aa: CSAPGYGANVLTF
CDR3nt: TGCAGTGCTCCGGGGTATGGGGCCAACGTCCTGACTTTC

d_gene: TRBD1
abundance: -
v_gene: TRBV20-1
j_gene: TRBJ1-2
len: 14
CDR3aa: CSAPKPGQPWGYTF
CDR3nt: TGCAGTGCCCCCAAACCGGGACAGCCTTGGGGCTACACCTTC

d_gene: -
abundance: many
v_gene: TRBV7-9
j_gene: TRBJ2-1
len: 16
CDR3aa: CASSYDLTNSYNEQFF
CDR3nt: TGTGCCAGCAGCTATGACTTGACAAACTCCTACAATGAGCAGTTCTTC

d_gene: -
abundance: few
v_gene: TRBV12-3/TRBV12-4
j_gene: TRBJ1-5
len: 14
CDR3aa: CASTAGTRYQPQHF
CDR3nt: TGTGCCAGCACTGCCGGGACGAGATATCAGCCCCAGCATTTT

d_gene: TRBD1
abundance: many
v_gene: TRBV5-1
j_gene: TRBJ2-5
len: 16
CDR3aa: CASSLEGQGAGETQYF
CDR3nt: TGCGCCAGCAGCTTGGAAGGACAGGGGGCCGGAGAGACCCAGTACTTC

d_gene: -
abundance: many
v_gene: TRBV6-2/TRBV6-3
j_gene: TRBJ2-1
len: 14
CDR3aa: CASRRPGHNNEQFF
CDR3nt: TGTGCCAGCAGACGACCCGGGCACAACAATGAGCAGTTCTTC

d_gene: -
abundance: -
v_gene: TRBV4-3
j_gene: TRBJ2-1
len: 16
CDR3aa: CASSKNIGLASNEQFF
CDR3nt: TGCGCCAGCAGCAAGAACATCGGGCTAGCCTCCAATGAGCAGTTCTTC

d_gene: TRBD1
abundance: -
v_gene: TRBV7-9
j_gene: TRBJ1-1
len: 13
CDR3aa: CASSLWDRTEAFF
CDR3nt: TGTGCCAGCAGCTTATGGGACAGAACTGAAGCTTTCTTT

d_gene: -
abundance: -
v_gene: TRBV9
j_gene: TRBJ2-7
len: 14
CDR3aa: CASSVDVRGYEQYF
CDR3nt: TGTGCCAGCAGCGTAGATGTTAGGGGGTACGAGCAGTACTTC

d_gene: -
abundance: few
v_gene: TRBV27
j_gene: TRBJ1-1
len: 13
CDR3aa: CASKGVMNTEAFF
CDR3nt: TGTGCCAGCAAGGGGGTAATGAACACTGAAGCTTTCTTT

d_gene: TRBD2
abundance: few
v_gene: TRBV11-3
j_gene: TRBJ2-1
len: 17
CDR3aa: CASSLVQTSGAYNEQFF
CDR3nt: TGTGCCAGCAGCTTAGTCCAAACTAGCGGAGCTTACAATGAGCAGTTCTTC

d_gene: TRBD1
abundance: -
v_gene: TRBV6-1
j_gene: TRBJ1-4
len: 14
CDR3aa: CASLRTGVGEKLFF
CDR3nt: TGTGCCAGCCTACGGACAGGGGTTGGGGAAAAACTGTTTTTT

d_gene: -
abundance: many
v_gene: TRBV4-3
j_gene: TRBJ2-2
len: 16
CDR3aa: CASSQEGGGGTGELFF
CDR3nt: TGCGCCAGCAGCCAAGAAGGAGGGGGGGGGACCGGGGAGCTGTTTTTT

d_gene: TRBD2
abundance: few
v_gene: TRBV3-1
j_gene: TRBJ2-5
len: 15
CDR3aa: CASSPGLAGGPTQYF
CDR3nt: TGTGCCAGCAGCCCAGGACTAGCGGGAGGGCCGACCCAGTACTTC

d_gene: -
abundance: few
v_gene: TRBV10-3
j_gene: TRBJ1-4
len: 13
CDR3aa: CAISAGNNEKLFF
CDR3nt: TGTGCCATCAGTGCAGGGAATAATGAAAAACTGTTTTTT

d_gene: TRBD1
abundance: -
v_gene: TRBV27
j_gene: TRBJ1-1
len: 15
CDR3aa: CASSLHRTGFTEAFF
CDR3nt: TGTGCCAGCAGCCTACATCGGACAGGGTTCACTGAAGCTTTCTTT

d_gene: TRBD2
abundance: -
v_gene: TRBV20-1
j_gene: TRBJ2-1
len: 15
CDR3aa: CSATKGLAAYNEQFF
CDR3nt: TGCAGTGCTACAAAGGGACTAGCAGCCTACAATGAGCAGTTCTTC

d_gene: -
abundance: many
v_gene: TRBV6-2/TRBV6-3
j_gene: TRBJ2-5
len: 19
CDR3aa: CASSYSTGPPQYSRETQYF
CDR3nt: TGTGCCAGCAGTTACTCGACTGGGCCACCCCAATATTCAAGAGAGACCCAGTACTTC

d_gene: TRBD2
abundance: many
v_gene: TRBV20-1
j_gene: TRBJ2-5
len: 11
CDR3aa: CSAGTLAGSSF
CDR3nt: TGCAGTGCTGGGACACTAGCGGGGAGTAGCTTC

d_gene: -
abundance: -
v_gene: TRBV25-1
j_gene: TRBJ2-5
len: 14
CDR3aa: CASSESAHVLTQYF
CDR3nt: TGTGCCAGCAGTGAATCTGCCCATGTCTTGACCCAGTACTTC

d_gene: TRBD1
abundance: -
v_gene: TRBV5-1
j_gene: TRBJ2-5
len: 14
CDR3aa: CASSTRDRFETQYF
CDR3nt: TGCGCCAGCAGCACCCGGGACAGGTTCGAGACCCAGTACTTC

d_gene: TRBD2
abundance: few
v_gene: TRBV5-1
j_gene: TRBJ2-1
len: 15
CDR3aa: CASSEGLAGGLGQFF
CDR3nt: TGCGCCAGCAGCGAGGGACTAGCGGGAGGTCTAGGGCAGTTCTTC

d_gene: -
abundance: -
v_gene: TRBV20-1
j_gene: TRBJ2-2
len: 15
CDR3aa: CSERVLDINTGELFF
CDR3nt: TGCAGCGAGCGGGTTCTCGACATTAACACCGGGGAGCTGTTTTTT

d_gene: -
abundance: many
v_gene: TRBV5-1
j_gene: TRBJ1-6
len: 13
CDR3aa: CASSLAGDSPLHF
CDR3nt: TGCGCCAGCAGCTTGGCAGGAGATTCACCCCTCCACTTT

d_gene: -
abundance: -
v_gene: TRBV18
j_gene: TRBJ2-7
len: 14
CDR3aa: CASSPWDTRGEQYF
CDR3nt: TGTGCCAGCTCACCATGGGACACCCGGGGCGAGCAGTACTTC

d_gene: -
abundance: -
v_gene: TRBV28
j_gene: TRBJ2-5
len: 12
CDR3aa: CASSRHLAAQYF
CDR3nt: TGTGCCAGCAGTCGACACCTGGCGGCCCAGTACTTC

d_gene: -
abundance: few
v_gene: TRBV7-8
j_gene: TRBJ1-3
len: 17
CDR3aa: CASSPYTNSHSGNTIYF
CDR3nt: TGTGCCAGCAGCCCTTACACGAACAGCCACTCTGGAAACACCATATATTTT

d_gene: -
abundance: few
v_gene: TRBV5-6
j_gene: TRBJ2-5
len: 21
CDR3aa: CASSLVELGRPSTRFQETQYF
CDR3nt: TGTGCCAGCAGCTTGGTGGAACTTGGGAGGCCGTCAACCCGCTTCCAAGAGACCCAGTACTTC

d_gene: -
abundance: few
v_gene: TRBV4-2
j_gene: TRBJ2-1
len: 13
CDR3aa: CASSQDQDNEQFF
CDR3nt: TGTGCCAGCAGCCAAGATCAAGACAATGAGCAGTTCTTC

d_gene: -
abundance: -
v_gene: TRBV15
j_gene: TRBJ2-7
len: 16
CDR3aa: CATSRATGWSGYEQYF
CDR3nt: TGTGCCACCAGCAGAGCCACAGGGTGGTCGGGCTACGAGCAGTACTTC

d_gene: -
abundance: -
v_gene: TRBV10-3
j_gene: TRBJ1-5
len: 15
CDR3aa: CAISELWGGDQPQHF
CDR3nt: TGTGCCATCAGTGAGCTGTGGGGAGGAGATCAGCCCCAGCATTTT

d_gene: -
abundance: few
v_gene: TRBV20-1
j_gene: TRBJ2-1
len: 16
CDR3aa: CSATIPRGRPYNEQFF
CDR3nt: TGCAGTGCAACAATTCCTCGGGGGCGACCCTACAATGAGCAGTTCTTC

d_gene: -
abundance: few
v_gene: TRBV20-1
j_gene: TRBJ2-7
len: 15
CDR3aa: CSARDLNTITYEQYF
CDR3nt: TGCAGTGCTAGAGATCTCAACACTATAACCTACGAGCAGTACTTC

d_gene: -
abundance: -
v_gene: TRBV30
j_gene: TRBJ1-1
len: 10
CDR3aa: CAWSQAEAFF
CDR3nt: TGTGCCTGGAGTCAGGCTGAAGCTTTCTTT

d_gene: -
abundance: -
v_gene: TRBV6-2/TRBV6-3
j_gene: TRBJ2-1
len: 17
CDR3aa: CARISRGWQGPALEQFF
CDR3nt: TGTGCCAGGATCTCCAGAGGTTGGCAGGGCCCAGCCCTTGAGCAGTTCTTC

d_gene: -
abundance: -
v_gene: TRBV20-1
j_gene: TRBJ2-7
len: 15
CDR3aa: CSARESGRPTYEQYF
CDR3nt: TGCAGTGCTAGAGAGTCGGGTCGACCAACCTACGAGCAGTACTTC

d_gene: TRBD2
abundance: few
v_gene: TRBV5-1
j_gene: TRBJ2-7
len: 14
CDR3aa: CASMEIAGGYEQYF
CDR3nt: TGCGCCAGCATGGAAATAGCGGGAGGCTACGAGCAGTACTTC

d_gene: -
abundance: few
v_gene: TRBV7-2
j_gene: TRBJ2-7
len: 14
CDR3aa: CASSARDLSYEQYF
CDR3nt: TGTGCCAGCAGCGCCCGAGATCTTTCCTACGAGCAGTACTTC

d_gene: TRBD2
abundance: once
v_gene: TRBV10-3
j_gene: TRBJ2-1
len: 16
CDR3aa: CAMGLAGGGSYNEQFF
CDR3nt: TGTGCCATGGGACTAGCGGGAGGGGGCTCCTACAATGAGCAGTTCTTC

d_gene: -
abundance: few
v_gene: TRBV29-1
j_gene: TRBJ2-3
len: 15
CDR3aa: CSVGGVGVLPDTQYF
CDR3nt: TGCAGCGTTGGAGGGGTAGGAGTCCTCCCAGATACGCAGTATTTT

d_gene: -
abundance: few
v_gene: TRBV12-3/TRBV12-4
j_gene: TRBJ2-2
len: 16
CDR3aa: CASSLPPGGNTGELFF
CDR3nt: TGTGCCAGCAGTCTACCCCCAGGCGGGAACACCGGGGAGCTGTTTTTT

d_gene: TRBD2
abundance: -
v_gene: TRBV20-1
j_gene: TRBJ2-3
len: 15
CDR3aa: CSAKGLAASTDTQYF
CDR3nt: TGCAGTGCTAAGGGACTAGCGGCCAGCACAGATACGCAGTATTTT

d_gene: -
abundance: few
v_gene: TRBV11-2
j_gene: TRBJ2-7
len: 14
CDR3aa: CASKVGDMRNEQYF
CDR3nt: TGTGCCAGCAAGGTTGGGGACATGAGGAACGAGCAGTACTTC

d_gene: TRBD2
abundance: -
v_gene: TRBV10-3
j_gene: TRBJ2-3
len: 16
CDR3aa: CAISESSAGSTDTQYF
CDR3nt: TGTGCCATCAGTGAGTCTTCAGCGGGGAGCACAGATACGCAGTATTTT

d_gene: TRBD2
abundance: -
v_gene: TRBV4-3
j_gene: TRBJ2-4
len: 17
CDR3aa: CASSQESGRTFKNIQYF
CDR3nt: TGCGCCAGCAGCCAAGAGAGCGGGAGGACGTTCAAAAACATTCAGTACTTC

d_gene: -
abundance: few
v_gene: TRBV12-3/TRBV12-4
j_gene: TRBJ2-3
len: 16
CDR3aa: CASSSIWRSGTDTQYF
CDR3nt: TGTGCCAGCAGTTCTATCTGGCGGTCTGGAACAGATACGCAGTATTTT

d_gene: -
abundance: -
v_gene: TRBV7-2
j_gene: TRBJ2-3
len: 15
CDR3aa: CASSLVRWQSDTQYF
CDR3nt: TGTGCCAGCAGCTTAGTTCGGTGGCAGTCAGATACGCAGTATTTT

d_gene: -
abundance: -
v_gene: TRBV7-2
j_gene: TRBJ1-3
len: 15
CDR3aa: CASSPEAGAGNTIYF
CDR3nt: TGTGCCAGCAGCCCAGAGGCGGGGGCGGGAAACACCATATATTTT

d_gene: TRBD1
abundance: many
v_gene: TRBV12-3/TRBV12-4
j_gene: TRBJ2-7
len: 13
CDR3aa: CASGTGGSYEQYF
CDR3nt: TGTGCCAGCGGGACAGGGGGATCCTACGAGCAGTACTTC

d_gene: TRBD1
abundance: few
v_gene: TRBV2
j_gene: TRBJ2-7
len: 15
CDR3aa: CASRAWTGVSDEQYF
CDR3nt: TGTGCCAGCAGGGCCTGGACAGGGGTTTCTGACGAGCAGTACTTC

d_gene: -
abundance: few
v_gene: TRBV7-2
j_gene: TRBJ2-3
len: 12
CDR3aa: CASSLGFDTQYF
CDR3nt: TGTGCCAGCAGCTTAGGCTTCGATACGCAGTATTTT